One sample yielded the 21 T cell receptor beta chains listed below, sequenced in a study of neoadjuvant anti-PD-1 for oral cavity cancer. The table came from immunoSEQ multiplex PCR; TCRdb's copy has only in-frame clones and leaves some out. Of approximately 15,000 clones in the sample, about two thirds are singletons; the top ten hold about 2.4%. The sample consisted of PBMCs, taken before nivolumab (anti-PD-1) treatment. The source of these receptors is a person between 40 and 85 years old with oral cavity squamous cell carcinoma.

The chain joins TRBV5-6 to TRBJ2-3; D is possibly TRBD1 (6 bases). Trimming shortened V by 4 bases and J by 4 bases, and 16 bases separated the two germline ends. CDR1 and CDR2 (germline): SGHDT, YYEEEE. This CDR3 has 15 amino acids. The CDR3 reads CASSRPHRDADTQYF. The DNA of the CDR3 is TGTGCCAGCAGCCGTCCTCACAGGGACGCAGATACGCAGTATTTT.

The V call is TRBV1, the J call TRBJ2-2; no check of the table's D call, TRBD1, against the DNA was made. TRBV1 is a known pseudogene. CDR3 length: 15 amino acids. CDR3 residues: CTSSQLTQVTGELFF. DNA for the CDR3: TGCACCAGCAGCCAACTCACACAGGTCACCGGGGAGCTGTTTTTT.

A few counts support this clone. The V gene is TRBV5-1, the J gene TRBJ1-1; D is unresolved. The CDR3 has 14 residues. Deletions cut 2 bases from V and 5 bases from J, with 13 bases between. Germline V lookup: CDR1 SGHRS, CDR2 YFSETQ. The CDR3 sequence: CASSLIFRETEAFF. The CDR3 nucleotides read TGCGCCAGCAGCTTAATTTTCCGGGAAACTGAAGCTTTCTTT.

This chain links TRBV29-1 with TRBJ2-3, with D perhaps matching TRBD1 or TRBD2 (5 bases each). This CDR3 spans 15 amino acids. Trimming removed 4 bases from V and 0 bases from J, with 14 bases in between. Per the germline V gene, CDR1 is SQVTM and CDR2 is ANQGSEA. The DNA of the CDR3 is TGCAGCGTTGCTCGTGGGGGAACTAGCACAGATACGCAGTATTTT. Translation: CSVARGGTSTDTQYF.

Comments on this clone: Germline and junction disagree at one end, which may indicate a read error. The chain carries TRBV30 and TRBJ2-3; the match to TRBD1 covers 7 bases. The germline V gene encodes CDR1 GTSNPN and CDR2 SVGIG (reference sequence). CDR3 size: 15 residues. The DNA for the CDR3 is TGTGCCCGGAGTCACCGGGACAGAAGCACAGATACGCAGTATTTT. This sequence encodes CARSHRDRSTDTQYF.

This clone has a handful of counts. The chain recombines TRBV20-1 with TRBJ1-1; D is undetermined. Trimming stripped 5 bases from V and 4 bases from J, with 8 bases between. The CDR3 totals 11 residues. In germline, CDR1 is DFQATT, CDR2 SNEGSKA (reference sequence). The CDR3 sequence: CSAGFLTEAFF. The CDR3 coding sequence is TGCAGTGCTGGTTTTCTCACTGAAGCTTTCTTT.

V is TRBV27 and J is TRBJ2-7, with 7 nucleotides matching TRBD2. V shed 3 bases and J 0 bases; nucleotides not matched to a gene: 11. There are 17 residues in the CDR3. Germline V gene lookup returns CDR1 MNHEY and CDR2 SMNVEV (reference sequence). The CDR3 DNA follows: TGTGCCAGCAGTTTGATGACCGGGACTATAAGCTCCTACGAGCAGTACTTC. Translated, it gives CASSLMTGTISSYEQYF.

The chain carries TRBV7-2 and TRBJ2-1; TRBD2 matches 8 bases. Germline values: CDR1 SGHTA, CDR2 FQGNSA. The CDR3 length is 14 residues. With V trimmed by 4 bases and J by 7 bases, 6 bases remained unmatched. The CDR3 DNA reads TGTGCCAGCAGCTCCGGGGGGGCCGGTAATGAGCAGTTCTTC. It encodes CASSSGGAGNEQFF.

The chain uses TRBV13 and TRBJ1-5; 7 bases line up with TRBD1. Germline assignment: CDR1 PRHDT and CDR2 FYEKMQ (reference sequence). V lost 0 bases, J lost 3 bases, and 8 bases stayed unmatched. There are 17 residues in the CDR3. The CDR3 sequence: CASSLGGGDRDNQPQHF. DNA of the CDR3: TGTGCCAGCAGCTTAGGAGGAGGAGACAGGGACAATCAGCCCCAGCATTTT.

V usage is TRBV6-1 and J usage is TRBJ2-1; perhaps D is TRBD1 or TRBD2 (5 bases each). Trimming took 5 bases from V and 0 from J, leaving 11 bases between them. CDR1 and CDR2 (germline): MNHNS, SASEGT. The CDR3 has 15 residues. DNA of the CDR3: TGTGCCAGCAGTTCGGGACCGAGCTCCTACAATGAGCAGTTCTTC. It encodes CASSSGPSSYNEQFF.

The rearrangement joins TRBV2 to TRBJ1-4; D remains unclear. There are 15 residues in the CDR3. Germline V gives CDR1 SNHLY, CDR2 FYNNEI. V lost 4 bases to trimming and J lost 0 bases, with 9 bases between them. The CDR3 DNA reads as TGTGCCAGCAGTGGGATCACGGCAACTAATGAAAAACTGTTTTTT. Its translation is CASSGITATNEKLFF.

This sequence joins TRBV6-6 and TRBJ1-1; D not resolved. The CDR3 runs to 14 residues. CDR1 is MNHNY, CDR2 SVGAGI, per germline (reference sequence). The V gene lost 7 bases and the J gene lost 1 base, with 13 bases spanning the gap. The CDR3 is CASTDLRQNTEAFF. CDR3 nucleotide sequence: TGTGCCAGCACCGACCTCCGACAGAACACTGAAGCTTTCTTT.

The chain combines TRBV11-2 with TRBJ2-7; D not resolved. The CDR3 is made up of 15 amino acids. Germline CDR1 reads SGHAT; CDR2 reads FQNNGV. Between the trimmed V and J ends, which lost 5 bases and 7 bases, there was a span of 21 bases. The CDR3 reads CASSPLTALVFEQYF. The CDR3, as DNA: TGTGCCAGCAGCCCCCTCACTGCGCTGGTTTTTGAGCAGTACTTC.

V usage is TRBV19 and J usage is TRBJ1-4; D is uncertain. The CDR3 extends over 17 amino acids. V was cut by 3 bases and J by 3 bases, with 17 bases left in between. Germline V gives CDR1 LNHDA, CDR2 SQIVND (reference sequence). The CDR3 DNA reads as TGTGCCAGTAGTATTGTCGCTACCACCTATTCTAATGAAAAACTGTTTTTT. It specifies CASSIVATTYSNEKLFF. Full variable domain (outside the CDR3, taken from reference TRBV19 and TRBJ1-4): DGGITQSPKYLFRKEGQNVTLSCEQNLNHDAMYWYRQDPGQGLRLIYYSQIVNDFQKGDIAEGYSVSREKKESFPLTVTSAQKNPTAFYLCASSIVATTYSNEKLFFGSGTQLSVL.

This clone was counted a single time. This chain links TRBV6-5 with TRBJ1-2; TRBD1 might be the D (6 bases). This CDR3 contains 14 residues. Germline CDR1 MNHEY, CDR2 SVGAGI. V lost 4 bases and J lost 4, with 13 bases in between. The CDR3 region is CASSSKTGLYGYTF. CDR3 DNA: TGTGCCAGCAGTTCTAAGACAGGACTCTATGGCTACACCTTC.

This clone was seen once. The rearrangement joins TRBV7-9 to TRBJ2-1; D is unresolved. Germline V gives CDR1 SEHNR, CDR2 FQNEAQ (reference sequence). V lost 5 bases to trimming and J lost 3 bases, with 11 bases between them. This CDR3 has 14 residues. The CDR3 loop reads CASSGSWVYNEQFF. DNA of the CDR3: TGTGCCAGCAGCGGCTCGTGGGTCTACAATGAGCAGTTCTTC.

This chain joins TRBV28 and TRBJ2-7; the D is unclear. There are 13 residues in the CDR3. The germline V and J ends were trimmed by 5 bases and 3 bases, with 11 bases remaining between them. Per the germline V gene, CDR1 is MDHEN and CDR2 is SYDVKM. The CDR3 protein is CASSPGASYEQYF. In nucleotides, the CDR3 is TGTGCCAGCAGTCCCGGCGCGAGCTACGAGCAGTACTTC.

This clone was seen only once. The V call is TRBV5-1, the J call TRBJ1-1; D perhaps matches TRBD1 (5 bases). The ends were cut back, 3 bases at V and 1 base at J, with 7 bases in the middle. Per germline, CDR1 SGHRS and CDR2 YFSETQ. The CDR3 sequence is 13 residues long. The CDR3 protein is CASSSTGNTEAFF. The CDR3 nucleotides read TGCGCCAGCAGCTCAACAGGGAACACTGAAGCTTTCTTT.

This chain uses TRBV6-1 with TRBJ1-3; D might be TRBD1 (5 bases). Deletions cut 2 bases from V and 0 bases from J, with 8 bases between. The germline V gene has CDR1 MNHNS and CDR2 SASEGT. The CDR3 contains 15 residues. The CDR3 DNA reads as TGTGCCAGCAGTGAAACACAGGTCTCTGGAAACACCATATATTTT. This translates into CASSETQVSGNTIYF.

The DNA for the CDR3 is TGTGCCAGCAGCATCGCTGCGGGAGAGACCCAGTACTTC. The encoded protein is CASSIAAGETQYF. V gene TRBV9 combines with J gene TRBJ2-5; TRBD2 is a possible D gene (5 bases). V was cut by 4 bases and J by 4 bases, with 11 bases left in between. This CDR3 spans 13 amino acids. CDR1 SGDLS and CDR2 YYNGEE come from the germline V gene.

The chain couples TRBV6-5 to TRBJ1-5; no clear D gene. The ends were cut back, 2 bases at V and 6 bases at J, with 11 bases in the middle. Looked up from germline, CDR1 is MNHEY and CDR2 is SVGAGI. This CDR3 contains 14 residues. The CDR3 DNA reads TGTGCCAGCAGTTACGGTGCTGGGGTTCAGCCCCAGCATTTT. Its protein is CASSYGAGVQPQHF.